This T cell receptor beta chain was retrieved from a study of blood T cell repertoires in COVID-19. This clone came up a few times. V gave up 3 bases and J gave up 0 bases; unmatched junction bases: 13. The CDR3 contains 18 residues. Germline loops: CDR1 SGHTA, CDR2 FQGNSA. Profiling relied on immunoSEQ multiplex PCR, and the TCRdb table lists in-frame clones only, not all of them. The repertoire holds fewer than 350,000 clones, with roughly 90% as singletons. Living in 24 US areas, the participants were between roughly 18 and 90 years of age. Sequenced sample: PBMCs or T cells enriched from blood (not recorded which). The sequence derives from a woman in her thirties or forties with acute COVID-19. V usage is TRBV7-2 and J usage is TRBJ1-1; 7 bases are shared with TRBD1. CDR3 residues: CASSLSGQGDRLNTEAFF. For the CDR3, the DNA is TGTGCCAGCAGCTTGTCTGGGCAGGGGGATCGACTGAACACTGAAGCTTTCTTT.